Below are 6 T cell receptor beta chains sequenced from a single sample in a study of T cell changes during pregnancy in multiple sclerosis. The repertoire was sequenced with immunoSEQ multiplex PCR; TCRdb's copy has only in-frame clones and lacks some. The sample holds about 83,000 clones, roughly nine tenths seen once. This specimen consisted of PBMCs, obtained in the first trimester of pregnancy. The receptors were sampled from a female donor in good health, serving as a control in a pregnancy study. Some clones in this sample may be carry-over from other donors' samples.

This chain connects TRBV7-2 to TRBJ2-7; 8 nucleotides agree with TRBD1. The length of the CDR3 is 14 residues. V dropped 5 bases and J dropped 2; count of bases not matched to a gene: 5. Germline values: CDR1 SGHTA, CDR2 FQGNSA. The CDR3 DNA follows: TGTGCCAGCAGCCCGGGGACAGGCGCCTACGAGCAGTACTTC. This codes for CASSPGTGAYEQYF.

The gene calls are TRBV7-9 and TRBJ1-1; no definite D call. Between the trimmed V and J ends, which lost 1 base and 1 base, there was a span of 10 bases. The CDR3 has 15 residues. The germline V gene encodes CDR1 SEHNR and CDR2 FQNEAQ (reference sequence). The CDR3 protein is CASSLVFRGNTEAFF. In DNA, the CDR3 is TGTGCCAGCAGCTTAGTTTTTCGGGGGAACACTGAAGCTTTCTTT.

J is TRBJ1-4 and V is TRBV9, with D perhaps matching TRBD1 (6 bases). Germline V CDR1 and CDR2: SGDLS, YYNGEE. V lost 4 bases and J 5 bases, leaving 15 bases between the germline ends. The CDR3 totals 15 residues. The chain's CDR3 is CASSPGGGQNEKLFF. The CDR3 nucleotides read TGTGCCAGCAGCCCAGGCGGGGGGCAGAATGAAAAACTGTTTTTT.

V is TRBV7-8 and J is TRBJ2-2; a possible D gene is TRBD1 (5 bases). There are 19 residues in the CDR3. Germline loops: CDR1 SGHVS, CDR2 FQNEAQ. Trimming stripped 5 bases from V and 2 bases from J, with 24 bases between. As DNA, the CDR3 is TGTGCCAGCAGCCCTAGTGCCCCAAGGGGCGCGACAAACACCGGGGAGCTGTTTTTT. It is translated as CASSPSAPRGATNTGELFF.

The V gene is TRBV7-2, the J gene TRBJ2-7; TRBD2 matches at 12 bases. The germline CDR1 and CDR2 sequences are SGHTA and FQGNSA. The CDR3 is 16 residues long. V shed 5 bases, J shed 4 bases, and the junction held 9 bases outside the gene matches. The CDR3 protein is CASSLPTSGRIYEQYF. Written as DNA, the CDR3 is TGTGCCAGCAGCCTACCCACTAGCGGGAGGATATACGAGCAGTACTTC.

The CDR3 DNA is TGTGCCAGCAGTTCGCAGGGTAACAGCTACGAGCAGTACTTC. It encodes CASSSQGNSYEQYF. The V gene is TRBV28, the J gene TRBJ2-7; a possible D gene is TRBD1 (5 bases). V was cut by 4 bases and J by 3 bases, with 13 bases left in between. The CDR3 has 14 residues. Germline V gene lookup returns CDR1 MDHEN and CDR2 SYDVKM.